The rows below give T cell receptor beta chains drawn from one sample of a study of blood T cells in healthy people across ages. MiXCR, applied by TCRdb to the 5' RACE reads, yields one record per CDR3 protein. The repertoire holds about 1,400,000 distinct CDR3 sequences, with roughly 60% as singletons. The sequenced sample consisted of blood. Receptors were obtained from a man in his late teens or twenties in good health. Each CDR3 is given with its conserved first and last residue. A D gene is named only where the DNA matches it firmly. Only part of the rows carry a size: once, few, many, or a class if the clone is expanded.

>.|once|TRBJ2-2|TRBV4-3
TGCGCCAGCAGCCGAAATCCGAAGGCGGCCACCGGGGAGCTGTTTTTT
CASSRNPKAATGELFF
>TRBD2|.|TRBJ2-5|TRBV10-3
TGTGCCATCAGTCGGGGGGGGGCTGGGCAGACCCAGTACTTC
CAISRGGAGQTQYF
>.|.|TRBJ2-2|TRBV27
TGTGCCAGCACCACAAGTTCCGGGGAGCTGTTTTTT
CASTTSSGELFF
>TRBD1|.|TRBJ1-2|TRBV27
TGTGCCAGCAGTCCTGGGACAGGGGAAGAAGCTAACTATGGCTACACCTTC
CASSPGTGEEANYGYTF
>TRBD2|.|TRBJ2-1|TRBV3-1
TGTGCCAGCAGCCAAGTGGGTCGAGCGGGGGGTCCCCACAATGAGCAGTTCTTC
CASSQVGRAGGPHNEQFF
>.|.|TRBJ2-3|TRBV19
TGTGCCAGTAGTACGAGCCCAGATACGCAGTATTTT
CASSTSPDTQYF
>.|.|TRBJ2-7|TRBV9
TGTGCCAGCAGCCCTCACCTCGGAATAGGTTCCTACGAGCAGTACTTC
CASSPHLGIGSYEQYF
>TRBD1|.|TRBJ2-1|TRBV29-1
TGCAGCGGGGGAGGGACAGGGGCAAATGAGCAGTTCTTC
CSGGGTGANEQFF
>.|.|TRBJ1-4|TRBV4-3
TGCGCCAGCAGCCAAGATTTTAGAGGAAGCGAAAAACTGTTTTTT
CASSQDFRGSEKLFF
>.|once|TRBJ2-3|TRBV15
TGTGCCACCCGGAAAAGGGCCTCTAGCACAGATACGCAGTATTTT
CATRKRASSTDTQYF
>.|.|TRBJ2-5|TRBV6-6
TGTGCCAGCAGTCCCTGGGAGCAAGAGACCCAGTACTTC
CASSPWEQETQYF
>.|.|TRBJ1-6|TRBV20-1
TGCAGCACGGGACTGGATTCACCCCTCCACTTT
CSTGLDSPLHF
>TRBD2|.|TRBJ2-1|TRBV20-1
TGCAGTGCTAGAGATAGCGGGAGTGGGATCTACAATGAGCAGTTCTTC
CSARDSGSGIYNEQFF
>TRBD1|few|TRBJ2-7|TRBV7-8
TGTGCCAGCAGCCTTAGTGAGGGACAGGGCTACGAGCAGTACTTC
CASSLSEGQGYEQYF
>.|few|TRBJ2-3|TRBV7-2
TGTGCCAGCAGCCCGCCCGGGCACACAGATACGCAGTATTTT
CASSPPGHTDTQYF
>TRBD2|.|TRBJ2-5|TRBV25-1
TGTGCCAGTGTGACCGGGACTAGCGGGGAGGAGACCCAGTACTTC
CASVTGTSGEETQYF
>.|.|TRBJ2-1|TRBV10-3
TGTGCCATCAGTGACCTTGCTCCGCCTGGGGATGAGCAGTTCTTC
CAISDLAPPGDEQFF
>TRBD1|.|TRBJ1-2|TRBV27
TGTGCCAGCAGTTTATCGACAGGGGCGGGGTATGGCTACACCTTC
CASSLSTGAGYGYTF
>TRBD2|.|TRBJ2-4|TRBV2
TGTGCCAGCAGTGATCTAGCGGGGGGGCGAGAGCAGTACTTC
CASSDLAGGREQYF
>TRBD2|.|TRBJ2-1|TRBV20-1
TGCAGTGCTAGTGGCGGGAGGGCCGGTGAGCAGTTCTTC
CSASGGRAGEQFF
>.|few|TRBJ2-1|TRBV5-1
TGCGCCAGCAGCCCGACCGCTCCCAGCTCCTACAATGAGCAGTTCTTC
CASSPTAPSSYNEQFF
>.|.|TRBJ2-7|TRBV6-2/TRBV6-3
TGTGCCAGCTCGACAGCCTCCTACGAGCAGTACTTC
CASSTASYEQYF
>.|once|TRBJ2-2|TRBV3-1
TGTGCCAGCAGTCCTATCCTAGGGCGCGGCACCGGGGAGCTGTTTTTT
CASSPILGRGTGELFF
>TRBD2|many|TRBJ2-7|TRBV4-1
TGCGCCAGCAGCCAAGCACGACTAGCGGGGGCGTACGAGCAGTACTTC
CASSQARLAGAYEQYF